This T cell receptor beta chain appears in the sequencing data of a study of cytomegalovirus exposure and HLA in healthy donors. Background on the study: Unique TCRs numbering some 93 million, obtained from HLA-typed donors, made up an early data release.

The PCR employed 60 Vbeta primers together with 13 Jbeta primers. Only in-frame clones appear in the TCRdb table, and some are missing; sequencing was by immunoSEQ multiplex PCR. The data hold under 200,000 clones, with over 70% observed a single time. The source material was PBMCs. The sequence was collected from a woman between 40 and 50 years old in good health and CMV-seropositive.

The CDR3 region is CASSQGALMNTEAFF. The CDR3 DNA sequence: TGCGCCAGCAGCCAAGGGGCACTCATGAACACTGAAGCTTTCTTT. This chain joins TRBV4-3 and TRBJ1-1; D is uncertain. The CDR3 covers 15 residues. Germline CDR1 LGHNA, CDR2 YSLEER. The V and J ends lost 1 base and 0 bases respectively, with 9 bases between them.